The 7 T cell receptor beta chains below were found in one sample sequenced in a study of cytomegalovirus exposure and HLA in healthy donors. The PCR ran on 60 Vbeta and 13 Jbeta primers. Profiled with immunoSEQ multiplex PCR; TCRdb holds only in-frame clones, not every one. Here the sample spans 95,000 to 150,000 clones, 83% being singletons. Material: PBMCs. The source of these receptors is a man between 18 and 29 years old in good health and CMV-seropositive.

V and J are TRBV7-9 and TRBJ2-2; D possibly corresponds to TRBD1 (6 bases). CDR1 SEHNR and CDR2 FQNEAQ come from the germline V gene (reference sequence). V was trimmed by 5 bases and J by 1 base, leaving 11 bases between them. The CDR3 consists of 15 residues. The CDR3 loop is CASSPLTGNTGELFF. The CDR3 DNA follows: TGTGCCAGCAGCCCCCTGACAGGGAACACCGGGGAGCTGTTTTTT.

The chain links TRBV13 to TRBJ2-7; the D is unclear. Germline-derived CDR1 and CDR2 are PRHDT and FYEKMQ (reference sequence). The CDR3 spans 12 residues. With 4 bases removed from V and 0 bases from J, the gap between germline ends came to 4 bases. The DNA for the CDR3 is TGTGCCAGCAGCTACAGCTCCTACGAGCAGTACTTC. This gives the protein CASSYSSYEQYF.

J is TRBJ1-1 and V is TRBV13; D gene uncertain. The CDR3 spans 13 residues. Germline V CDR1 and CDR2: PRHDT, FYEKMQ (reference sequence). Trimming left V 5 bases short and J 4 bases short, with 11 bases between. The CDR3 nucleotides are TGTGCCAGCAGCGACGCGGAGGCCACTGAAGCTTTCTTT. It specifies CASSDAEATEAFF.

The chain has TRBV10-3 and TRBJ2-5; 9 nucleotides agree with TRBD1. CDR3 size: 13 residues. J gave up 4 bases and V 8 bases, and 5 bases lay outside the gene matches. Germline values: CDR1 ENHRY, CDR2 SYGVKD. In nucleotides, the CDR3 is TGTGCCATCGGTACAGGGGGCAGAGAGACCCAGTACTTC. Amino acids: CAIGTGGRETQYF.

This rearrangement joins TRBV28 to TRBJ2-5; 7 bases line up with TRBD2. Germline V CDR1 and CDR2: MDHEN, SYDVKM. This CDR3 contains 14 residues. V shed 6 bases and J 6 bases; nucleotides not matched to a gene: 10. This CDR3 is CASSPEGAGKTQYF. The CDR3, as DNA: TGTGCCAGCAGCCCAGAGGGAGCGGGGAAGACCCAGTACTTC.

The J gene is TRBJ2-2, the V gene TRBV11-2; 7 bases line up with TRBD2. The ends lost 1 base at V and 4 bases at J; junction bases unmatched: 6. This CDR3 is 16 amino acids long. Germline V lookup: CDR1 SGHAT, CDR2 FQNNGV. The DNA for the CDR3 is TGTGCCAGCAGCTTAGTACGGGGGGAAGGCACCGGGGAGCTGTTTTTT. This gives the protein CASSLVRGEGTGELFF. The whole variable domain, remainder taken from reference TRBV11-2 and TRBJ2-2, is EAGVAQSPRYKIIEKRQSVAFWCNPISGHATLYWYQQILGQGPKLLIQFQNNGVVDDSQLPKDRFSAERLKGVDSTLKIQPAKLEDSAVYLCASSLVRGEGTGELFFGEGSRLTVL.

This chain joins TRBV18 and TRBJ2-7, with 7 bases matching TRBD2. V gave up 2 bases and J gave up 12 bases; unmatched junction bases: 10. There are 13 residues in the CDR3. CDR1 KGHSH and CDR2 LQKENI come from the germline V gene. The CDR3 DNA sequence: TGTGCCAGCTCACCATCGGGAGGAGGAGTACCGTACTTC. Its translation is CASSPSGGGVPYF.